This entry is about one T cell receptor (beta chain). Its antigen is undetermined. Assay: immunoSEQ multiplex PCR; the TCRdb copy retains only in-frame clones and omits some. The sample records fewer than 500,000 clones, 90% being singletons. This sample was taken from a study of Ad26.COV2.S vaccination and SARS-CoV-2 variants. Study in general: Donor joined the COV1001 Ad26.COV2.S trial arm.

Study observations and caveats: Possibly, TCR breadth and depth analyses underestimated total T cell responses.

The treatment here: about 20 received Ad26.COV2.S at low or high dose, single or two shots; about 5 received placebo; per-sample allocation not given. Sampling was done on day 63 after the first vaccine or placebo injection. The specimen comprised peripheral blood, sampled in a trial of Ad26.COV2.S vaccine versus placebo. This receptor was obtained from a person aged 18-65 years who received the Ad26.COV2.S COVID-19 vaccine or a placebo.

The DNA for the CDR3 is TGCAGTGCTAGTCCTCATCTTGAGCAGTTCTTC. Encoded protein: CSASPHLEQFF. This chain connects TRBV20-1 to TRBJ2-1; unclear D gene. Trimming removed 3 bases at V and 9 bases at J, with 9 bases between. Germline V CDR1 and CDR2: DFQATT, SNEGSKA (reference sequence). The CDR3 consists of 11 residues.